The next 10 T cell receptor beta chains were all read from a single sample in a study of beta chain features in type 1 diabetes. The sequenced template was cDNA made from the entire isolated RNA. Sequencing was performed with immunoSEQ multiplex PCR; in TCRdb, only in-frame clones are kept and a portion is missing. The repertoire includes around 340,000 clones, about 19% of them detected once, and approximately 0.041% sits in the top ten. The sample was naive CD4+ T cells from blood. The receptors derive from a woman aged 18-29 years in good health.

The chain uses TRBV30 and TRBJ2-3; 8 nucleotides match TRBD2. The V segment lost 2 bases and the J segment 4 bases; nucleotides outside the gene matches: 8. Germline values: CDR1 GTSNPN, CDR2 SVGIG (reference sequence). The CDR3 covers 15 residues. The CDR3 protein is CAWSPGGAGADTQYF. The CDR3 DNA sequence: TGTGCCTGGAGTCCCGGGGGGGCTGGGGCAGATACGCAGTATTTT.

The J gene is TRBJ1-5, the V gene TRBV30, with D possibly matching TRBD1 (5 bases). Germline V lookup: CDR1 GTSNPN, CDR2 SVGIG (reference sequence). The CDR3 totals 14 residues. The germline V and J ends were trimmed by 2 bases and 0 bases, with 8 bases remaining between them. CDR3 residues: CAWSKGLSNQPQHF. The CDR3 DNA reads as TGTGCCTGGAGTAAGGGACTTAGCAATCAGCCCCAGCATTTT.

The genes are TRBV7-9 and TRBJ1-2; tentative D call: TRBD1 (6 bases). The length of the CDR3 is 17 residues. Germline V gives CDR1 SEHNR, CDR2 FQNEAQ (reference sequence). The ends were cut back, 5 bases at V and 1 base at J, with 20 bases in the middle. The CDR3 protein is CASSEGRSTGNNYGYTF. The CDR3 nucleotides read TGTGCCAGCAGCGAAGGAAGATCCACAGGGAATAACTATGGCTACACCTTC.

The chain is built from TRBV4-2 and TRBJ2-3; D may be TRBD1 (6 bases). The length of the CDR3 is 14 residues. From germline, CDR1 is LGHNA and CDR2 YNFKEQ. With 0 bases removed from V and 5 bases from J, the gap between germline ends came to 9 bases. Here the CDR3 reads CASSQEGAGDTQYF. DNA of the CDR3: TGTGCCAGCAGCCAAGAGGGGGCAGGAGATACGCAGTATTTT.

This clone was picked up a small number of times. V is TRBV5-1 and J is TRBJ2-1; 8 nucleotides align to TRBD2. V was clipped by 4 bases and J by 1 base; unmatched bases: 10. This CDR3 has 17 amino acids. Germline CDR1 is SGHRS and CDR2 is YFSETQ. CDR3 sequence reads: CASSRRGGLGSYNEQFF. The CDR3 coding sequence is TGCGCCAGCAGCCGCCGGGGGGGGCTGGGGTCCTACAATGAGCAGTTCTTC.

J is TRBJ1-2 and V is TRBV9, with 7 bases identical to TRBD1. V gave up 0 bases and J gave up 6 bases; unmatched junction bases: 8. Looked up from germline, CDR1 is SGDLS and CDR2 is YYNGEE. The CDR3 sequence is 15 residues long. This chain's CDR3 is CASSVGSAGGDGYTF. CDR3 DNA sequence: TGTGCCAGCAGCGTAGGGTCGGCAGGGGGTGATGGCTACACCTTC.

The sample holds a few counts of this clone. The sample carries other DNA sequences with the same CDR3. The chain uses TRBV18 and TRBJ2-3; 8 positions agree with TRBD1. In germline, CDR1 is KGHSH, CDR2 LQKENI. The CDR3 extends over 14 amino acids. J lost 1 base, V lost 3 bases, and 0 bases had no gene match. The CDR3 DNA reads TGTGCCAGCTCACCGACAGGGGGCACAGATACGCAGTATTTT. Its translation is CASSPTGGTDTQYF.

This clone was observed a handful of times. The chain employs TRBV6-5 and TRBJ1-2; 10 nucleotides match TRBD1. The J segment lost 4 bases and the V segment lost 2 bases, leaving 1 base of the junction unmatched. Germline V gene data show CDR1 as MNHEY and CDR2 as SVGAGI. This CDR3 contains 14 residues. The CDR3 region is CASSYRDRGYGYTF. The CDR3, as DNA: TGTGCCAGCAGTTACAGGGACAGGGGCTATGGCTACACCTTC.

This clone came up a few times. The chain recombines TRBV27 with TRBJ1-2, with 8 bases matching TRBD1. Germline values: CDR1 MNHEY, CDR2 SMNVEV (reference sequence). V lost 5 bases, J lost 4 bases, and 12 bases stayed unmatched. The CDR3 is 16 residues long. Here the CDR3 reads CASSDPGTGTSYGYTF. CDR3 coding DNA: TGTGCCAGCAGTGACCCCGGGACAGGCACCTCCTATGGCTACACCTTC.

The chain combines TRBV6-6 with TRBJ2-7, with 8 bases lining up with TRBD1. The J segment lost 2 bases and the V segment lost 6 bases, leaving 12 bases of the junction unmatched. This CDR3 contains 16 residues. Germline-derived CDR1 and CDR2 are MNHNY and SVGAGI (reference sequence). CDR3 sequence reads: CASSSQWTGSTYEQYF. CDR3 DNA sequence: TGTGCCAGCAGCTCCCAATGGACAGGGTCGACCTACGAGCAGTACTTC.